These 25 T cell receptor beta chains originate from one sample sequenced in a study of cytomegalovirus exposure and HLA in healthy donors. PCR amplification relied on 60 Vbeta primers (plus 13 Jbeta primers). The table came from immunoSEQ multiplex PCR; TCRdb's copy has only in-frame clones and leaves some out. The sample records roughly 52,000 clones, roughly 53% being singletons. The sample taken for sequencing was PBMCs. All receptors derive from a human donor in good health.

The rearrangement joins TRBV5-1 to TRBJ2-6; the D gene is possibly TRBD1 (6 bases). This CDR3 is built from 19 residues. With 5 bases removed from V and 3 bases from J, the gap between germline ends came to 24 bases. CDR1 is SGHRS and CDR2 is YFSETQ in the germline V gene. The CDR3 region has the DNA TGCGCCAGCAGTTTTACAGGGCAAACACCAAGGGGTGGGGCCAACGTCCTGACTTTC. Its translation is CASSFTGQTPRGGANVLTF.

The chain is built from TRBV2 and TRBJ2-7; the match to TRBD1 covers 8 bases. Germline V gene sequence: CDR1 SNHLY, CDR2 FYNNEI. V lost 7 bases and J lost 1; bases outside the gene matches: 9. The CDR3 spans 15 residues. CDR3 sequence: CASKAGTGVSYEQYF. CDR3 DNA: TGTGCCAGCAAAGCAGGGACAGGAGTGTCCTACGAGCAGTACTTC.

This chain connects TRBV30 to TRBJ1-5; the D gene is possibly TRBD1 (6 bases). V lost 4 bases and J lost 1, with 14 bases in between. The CDR3 has 15 amino acids. The germline CDR1 and CDR2 sequences are GTSNPN and SVGIG (reference sequence). The CDR3 here is CAWNLQGRSNQPQHF. DNA for the CDR3: TGTGCCTGGAACCTACAGGGTCGGAGCAATCAGCCCCAGCATTTT.

This clone was counted a few times. J is TRBJ1-1 and V is TRBV19, with 7 nucleotides matching TRBD1. Trimming at V came to 7 bases and at J to 7 bases, leaving 9 bases not matched to a gene. The length of the CDR3 is 13 residues. CDR1 is LNHDA, CDR2 SQIVND, per germline (reference sequence). The DNA of the CDR3 is TGTGCCAGTAACATAGACAGGGAAGGTGAAGCTTTCTTT. This translates into CASNIDREGEAFF.

The chain joins TRBV7-2 to TRBJ1-3; tentatively, D is TRBD1 (5 bases). Germline V gene sequence: CDR1 SGHTA, CDR2 FQGNSA. The length of the CDR3 is 16 residues. The ends were cut back, 5 bases at V and 0 bases at J, with 14 bases in the middle. CDR3 bases: TGTGCCAGCAGCGTGCGGACAACGAGCTCTGGAAACACCATATATTTT. Translating it yields CASSVRTTSSGNTIYF.

The chain employs TRBV27 and TRBJ2-2; 7 nucleotides line up with TRBD2. CDR1 and CDR2 from the germline V gene are MNHEY and SMNVEV (reference sequence). Losses at the gene ends were 8 bases for V and 1 base for J; bases not matched to a gene: 7. CDR3 length: 15 amino acids. CDR3 in DNA: TGTGCCAGCCCCCAGGTAGCGGGGAACACCGGGGAGCTGTTTTTT. As protein: CASPQVAGNTGELFF.

The J gene is TRBJ1-1, the V gene TRBV19, with D perhaps matching TRBD1 (6 bases). Germline V lookup: CDR1 LNHDA, CDR2 SQIVND (reference sequence). CDR3 length: 16 amino acids. Trimming removed 3 bases from V and 0 bases from J, with 14 bases in between. The CDR3 loop is CASSIGRGAVNTEAFF. The CDR3 DNA reads as TGTGCCAGTAGTATTGGGCGGGGGGCGGTGAACACTGAAGCTTTCTTT.

The chain carries TRBV7-6 and TRBJ1-3; perhaps TRBD1 as D (5 bases). CDR3 length: 13 amino acids. Trimming removed 5 bases from V and 6 bases from J, with 11 bases in between. Germline V lookup: CDR1 SGHVS, CDR2 FNYEAQ. The CDR3 nucleotides are TGTGCCAGCAGCCGACAGTCATCAAACACCATATATTTT. Amino acids: CASSRQSSNTIYF.

This clone was detected only a few times. The chain employs TRBV5-1 and TRBJ1-3; D is undetermined. V lost 5 bases to trimming and J lost 0 bases, with 9 bases between them. CDR1 is SGHRS, CDR2 YFSETQ, per germline. CDR3 length equals 14 residues. DNA for the CDR3: TGCGCCAGCAGTACGTCCTACTCTGGAAACACCATATATTTT. The encoded protein is CASSTSYSGNTIYF.

This clone was detected a few times. The chain joins TRBV30 to TRBJ2-7; no clear D. Germline V gives CDR1 GTSNPN, CDR2 SVGIG (reference sequence). The V gene lost 5 bases and the J gene lost 4 bases, with 6 bases spanning the gap. CDR3 length: 10 residues. The CDR3 loop is CAWGGYEQYF. CDR3 DNA sequence: TGTGCCTGGGGCGGATACGAGCAGTACTTC.

The chain couples TRBV18 to TRBJ2-6; 9 nucleotides agree with TRBD1. With 4 bases clipped from V and 4 bases from J, the junction kept 5 bases outside the gene matches. In germline, CDR1 is KGHSH, CDR2 LQKENI. The CDR3 has 16 amino acids. The CDR3 reads CASSLQGATGANVLTF. The DNA of the CDR3 is TGTGCCAGCTCACTACAGGGGGCGACGGGGGCCAACGTCCTGACTTTC.

This clone was seen a handful of times. The chain is built from TRBV5-1 and TRBJ2-7; 14 bases match TRBD2. This CDR3 contains 15 residues. V shed 3 bases, J shed 4 bases, and the junction held 3 bases outside the gene matches. Germline CDR1 SGHRS, CDR2 YFSETQ. The chain's CDR3 is CASSSTSGGAYEQYF. CDR3 nucleotides: TGCGCCAGCAGCTCGACTAGCGGGGGGGCGTACGAGCAGTACTTC. Using reference TRBV5-1 and TRBJ2-7 for the parts outside the CDR3, the full variable domain is KAGVTQTPRYLIKTRGQQVTLSCSPISGHRSVSWYQQTPGQGLQFLFEYFSETQRNKGNFPGRFSGRQFSNSRSEMNVSTLELGDSALYLCASSSTSGGAYEQYFGPGTRLTVT.

The gene calls are TRBV28 and TRBJ1-1; D is unresolved. The CDR3 consists of 13 residues. The V end was cut by 6 bases, the J end by 4 bases, with 12 bases between. Germline V lookup: CDR1 MDHEN, CDR2 SYDVKM. The CDR3 loop reads CASRASHSTEAFF. CDR3 coding DNA: TGTGCCAGCAGAGCCTCCCATAGCACTGAAGCTTTCTTT.

V gene TRBV7-9 combines with J gene TRBJ1-4; TRBD1 aligns across 11 bases. V gave up 4 bases and J gave up 6 bases; unmatched junction bases: 7. The CDR3 spans 16 residues. In germline, CDR1 is SEHNR, CDR2 FQNEAQ (reference sequence). CDR3 nucleotide sequence: TGTGCCAGCAGCTGGGGACAGGGGGTGAATTATGAAAAACTGTTTTTT. Its translation is CASSWGQGVNYEKLFF.

The V gene is TRBV5-1, the J gene TRBJ1-3; a possible D gene is TRBD1 (5 bases). V lost 4 bases and J 0 bases, leaving 11 bases between the germline ends. The CDR3 totals 15 residues. Germline V gene sequence: CDR1 SGHRS, CDR2 YFSETQ. The CDR3 DNA sequence: TGCGCCAGCAGCGTATCCAGGGACTCTGGAAACACCATATATTTT. Its translation is CASSVSRDSGNTIYF.

The rearrangement joins TRBV9 to TRBJ1-5; possibly TRBD1 for D (5 bases). The CDR3 covers 13 residues. Germline V CDR1 and CDR2: SGDLS, YYNGEE. With 0 bases removed from V and 6 bases from J, the gap between germline ends came to 7 bases. This chain's CDR3 is CASSVEGVQPQHF. Written as DNA, the CDR3 is TGTGCCAGCAGCGTAGAAGGGGTTCAGCCCCAGCATTTT.

J is TRBJ2-7 and V is TRBV27; 9 positions agree with TRBD1. The trim removed 5 bases at V and 4 bases at J, leaving 15 bases unmatched. The germline CDR1 and CDR2 sequences are MNHEY and SMNVEV (reference sequence). The CDR3 length is 17 residues. The CDR3 loop reads CASSAYPAGQGLYEQYF. The DNA for the CDR3 is TGTGCCAGCAGTGCTTACCCGGCGGGACAGGGACTTTACGAGCAGTACTTC.

This clone appeared a single time. CDR3 region: CASRGPKATGKQGDYGYTF. The CDR3 nucleotides read TGTGCCAGCAGGGGACCAAAAGCGACAGGAAAGCAGGGTGACTATGGCTACACCTTC. The V call is TRBV7-6, the J call TRBJ1-2; tentative D call: TRBD1 (6 bases). In germline, CDR1 is SGHVS, CDR2 FNYEAQ. The CDR3 loop spans 19 amino acids. V lost 6 bases and J 3 bases, leaving 29 bases between the germline ends.

This clone has only a few counts. CDR3 protein: CASSRLAGHQETQYF. Here the CDR3 DNA reads TGCGCCAGCAGTCGGCTAGCGGGGCATCAAGAGACCCAGTACTTC. The chain has TRBV5-1 and TRBJ2-5, with 9 bases fitting TRBD2. The V and J ends lost 5 bases and 2 bases, in that order; junction bases with no gene match: 7. The CDR3 covers 15 residues. From germline, CDR1 is SGHRS and CDR2 YFSETQ.

The chain carries TRBV5-4 and TRBJ2-1; a weak D match, TRBD2 (6 bases). Germline CDR1 and CDR2: SGHNT and YYREEE (reference sequence). The V end was cut by 2 bases, the J end by 0 bases, with 12 bases between. CDR3 size: 16 residues. In nucleotides, the CDR3 is TGTGCCAGCAGCTTCGGGGGTGCCAACTCCTACAATGAGCAGTTCTTC. It specifies CASSFGGANSYNEQFF.

This clone appeared a few times. The V and J genes are TRBV6-1 and TRBJ2-3; weak D call: TRBD2 (5 bases). Germline loops: CDR1 MNHNS, CDR2 SASEGT. Trimming stripped 2 bases from V and 0 bases from J, with 18 bases between. This CDR3 spans 18 amino acids. The CDR3 loop reads CASSERGPVASSTDTQYF. The CDR3 DNA is TGTGCCAGCAGTGAACGGGGTCCCGTCGCCTCTAGCACAGATACGCAGTATTTT.

V and J are TRBV2 and TRBJ1-2, with D perhaps TRBD1 (6 bases). The CDR3 length is 11 residues. Per germline, CDR1 SNHLY and CDR2 FYNNEI. V lost 4 bases, J lost 8 bases, and 8 bases lay in between. In DNA, the CDR3 is TGTGCCAGCAGTGGGGGGGGCGGCTACACCTTC. Residues: CASSGGGGYTF.

The rearrangement uses TRBV6-5 and TRBJ1-1; 8 nucleotides match TRBD1. V lost 7 bases to trimming and J lost 6 bases; unmatched junction nucleotides: 10. The length of the CDR3 is 14 residues. Looked up from germline, CDR1 is MNHEY and CDR2 is SVGAGI. CDR3 nucleotide sequence: TGTGCCAGCATTAAGACAGGGGTGGGCGCTGAAGCTTTCTTT. Its protein is CASIKTGVGAEAFF.

This clone was seen a handful of times. The chain couples TRBV27 to TRBJ1-5, with TRBD1 matching over 8 bases. CDR3 length: 15 residues. Germline CDR1 is MNHEY and CDR2 is SMNVEV (reference sequence). Losses at the gene ends were 3 bases for V and 2 bases for J; bases not matched to a gene: 3. Here the CDR3 DNA reads TGTGCCAGCAGTTTTCAGACAGGGGGCAATCAGCCCCAGCATTTT. Residues: CASSFQTGGNQPQHF.

This clone turned up a few times. The chain has TRBV5-6 and TRBJ2-5; a possible D gene is TRBD1 (5 bases). CDR1 SGHDT and CDR2 YYEEEE come from the germline V gene. V lost 8 bases and J lost 1, with 12 bases in between. CDR3 length: 13 amino acids. The CDR3 spells CASGPDSQETQYF. DNA of the CDR3: TGTGCCAGTGGCCCCGACAGCCAAGAGACCCAGTACTTC.